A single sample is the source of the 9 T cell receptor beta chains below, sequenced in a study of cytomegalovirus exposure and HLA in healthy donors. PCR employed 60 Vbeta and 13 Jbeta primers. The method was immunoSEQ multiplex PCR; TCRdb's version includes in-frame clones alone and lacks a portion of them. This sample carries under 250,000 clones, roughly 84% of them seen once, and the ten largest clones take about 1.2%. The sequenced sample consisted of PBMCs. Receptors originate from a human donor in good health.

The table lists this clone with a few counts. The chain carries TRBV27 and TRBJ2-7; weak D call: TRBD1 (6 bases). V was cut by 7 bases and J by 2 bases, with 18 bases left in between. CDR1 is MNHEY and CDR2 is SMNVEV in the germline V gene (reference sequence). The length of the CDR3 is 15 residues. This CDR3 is CASIIYRDNAYEQYF. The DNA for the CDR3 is TGTGCCAGCATAATTTACCGGGACAATGCCTACGAGCAGTACTTC.

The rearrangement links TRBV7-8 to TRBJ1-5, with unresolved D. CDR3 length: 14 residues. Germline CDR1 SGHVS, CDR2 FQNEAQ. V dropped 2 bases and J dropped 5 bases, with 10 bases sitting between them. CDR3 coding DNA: TGTGCCAGCAGCTTACTTTTACGGGATCAGCCCCAGCATTTT. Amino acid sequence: CASSLLLRDQPQHF.

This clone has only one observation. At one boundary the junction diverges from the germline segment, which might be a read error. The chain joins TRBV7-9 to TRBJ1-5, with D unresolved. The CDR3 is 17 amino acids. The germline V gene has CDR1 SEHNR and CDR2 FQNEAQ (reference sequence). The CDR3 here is CSSSLALSGNSNQPQHF. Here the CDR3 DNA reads TGTTCCAGCAGCTTAGCTCTTTCGGGAAATAGCAATCAGCCCCAGCATTTT.

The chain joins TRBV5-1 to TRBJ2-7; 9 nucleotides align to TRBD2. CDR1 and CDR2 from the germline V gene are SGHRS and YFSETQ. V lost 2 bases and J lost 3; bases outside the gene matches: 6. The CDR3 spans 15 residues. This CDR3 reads CASSLTGTSSYEQYF. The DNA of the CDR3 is TGCGCCAGCAGCTTAACCGGGACTAGCAGCTACGAGCAGTACTTC.

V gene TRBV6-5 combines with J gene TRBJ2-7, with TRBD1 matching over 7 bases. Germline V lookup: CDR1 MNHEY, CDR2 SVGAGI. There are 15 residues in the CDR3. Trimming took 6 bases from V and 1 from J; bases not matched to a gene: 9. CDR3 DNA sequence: TGTGCCAGCAGCCGCGAACACAGGGGATCCTACGAGCAGTACTTC. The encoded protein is CASSREHRGSYEQYF.

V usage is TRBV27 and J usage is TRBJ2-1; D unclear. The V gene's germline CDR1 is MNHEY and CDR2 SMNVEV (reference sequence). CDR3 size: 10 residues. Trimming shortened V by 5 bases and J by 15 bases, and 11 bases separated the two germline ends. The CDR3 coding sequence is TGTGCCAGCAGTCTCTTCGGTAGGTTCTTC. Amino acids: CASSLFGRFF.

CDR3 sequence: CASSSFTGFPETEAFF. The CDR3 DNA reads as TGTGCCAGCAGCTCGTTCACAGGGTTCCCGGAGACTGAAGCTTTCTTT. The chain couples TRBV5-4 to TRBJ1-1; D may be TRBD1 (6 bases). Between the trimmed V and J ends, which lost 3 bases and 5 bases, there was a span of 20 bases. In germline, CDR1 is SGHNT, CDR2 YYREEE (reference sequence). The CDR3 has 16 residues.

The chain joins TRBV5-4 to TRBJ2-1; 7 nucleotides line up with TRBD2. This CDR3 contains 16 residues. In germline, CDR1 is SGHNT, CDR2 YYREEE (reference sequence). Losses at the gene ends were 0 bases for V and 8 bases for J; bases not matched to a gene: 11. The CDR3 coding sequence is TGTGCCAGCAGCTTGGCCTTAGCGGGTACTAGGGATGAGCAGTTCTTC. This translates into CASSLALAGTRDEQFF.

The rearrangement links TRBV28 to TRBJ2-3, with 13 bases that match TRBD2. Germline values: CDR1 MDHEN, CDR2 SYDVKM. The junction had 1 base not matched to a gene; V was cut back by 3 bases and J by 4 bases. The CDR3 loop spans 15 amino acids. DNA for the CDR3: TGTGCCAGCAGTTTGGGGACTAGCGGGGCAGATACGCAGTATTTT. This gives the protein CASSLGTSGADTQYF.